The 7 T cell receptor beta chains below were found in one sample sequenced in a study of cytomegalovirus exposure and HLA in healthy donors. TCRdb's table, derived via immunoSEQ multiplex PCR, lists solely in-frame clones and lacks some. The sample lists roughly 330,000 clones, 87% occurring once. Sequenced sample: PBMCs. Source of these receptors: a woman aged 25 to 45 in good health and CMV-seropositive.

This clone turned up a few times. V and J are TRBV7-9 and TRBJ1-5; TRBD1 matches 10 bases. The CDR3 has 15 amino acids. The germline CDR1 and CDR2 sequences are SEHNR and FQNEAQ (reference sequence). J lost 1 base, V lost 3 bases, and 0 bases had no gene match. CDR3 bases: TGTGCCAGCAGCTTGGGACAGGGGAGCAATCAGCCCCAGCATTTT. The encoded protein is CASSLGQGSNQPQHF. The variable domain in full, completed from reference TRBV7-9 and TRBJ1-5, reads DTGVSQNPRHKITKRGQNVTFRCDPISEHNRLYWYRQTLGQGPEFLTYFQNEAQLEKSRLLSDRFSAERPKGSFSTLEIQRTEQGDSAMYLCASSLGQGSNQPQHFGDGTRLSIL.

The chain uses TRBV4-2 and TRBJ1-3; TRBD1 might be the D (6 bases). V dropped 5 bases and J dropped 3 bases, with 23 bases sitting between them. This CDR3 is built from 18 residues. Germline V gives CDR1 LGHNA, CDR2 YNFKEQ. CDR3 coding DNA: TGTGCCAGCAGCTCCCAACAGGGATGGGAGGCGGGTGGAAACACCATATATTTT. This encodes CASSSQQGWEAGGNTIYF.

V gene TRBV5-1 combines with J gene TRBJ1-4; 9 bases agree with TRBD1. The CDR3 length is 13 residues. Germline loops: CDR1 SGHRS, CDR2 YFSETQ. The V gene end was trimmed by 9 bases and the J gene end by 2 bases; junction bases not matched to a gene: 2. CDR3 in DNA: TGCGCCACCGGGACAGGGACTAATGAAAAACTGTTTTTT. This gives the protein CATGTGTNEKLFF. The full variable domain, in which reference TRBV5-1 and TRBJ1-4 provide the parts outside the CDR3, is KAGVTQTPRYLIKTRGQQVTLSCSPISGHRSVSWYQQTPGQGLQFLFEYFSETQRNKGNFPGRFSGRQFSNSRSEMNVSTLELGDSALYLCATGTGTNEKLFFGSGTQLSVL.

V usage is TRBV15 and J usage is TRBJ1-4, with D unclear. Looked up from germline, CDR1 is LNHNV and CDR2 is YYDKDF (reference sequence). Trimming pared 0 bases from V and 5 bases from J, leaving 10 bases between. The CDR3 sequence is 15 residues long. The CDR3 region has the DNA TGTGCCACCAGCAGAGAAATTTACAGCAATGAAAAACTGTTTTTT. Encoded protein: CATSREIYSNEKLFF.

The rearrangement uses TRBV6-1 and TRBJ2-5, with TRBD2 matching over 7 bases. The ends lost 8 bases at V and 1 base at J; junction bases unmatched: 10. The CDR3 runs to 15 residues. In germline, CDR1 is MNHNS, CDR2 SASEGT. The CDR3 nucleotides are TGTGCCAGCGCGGGAGCTATACTGAGCCAAGAGACCCAGTACTTC. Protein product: CASAGAILSQETQYF.

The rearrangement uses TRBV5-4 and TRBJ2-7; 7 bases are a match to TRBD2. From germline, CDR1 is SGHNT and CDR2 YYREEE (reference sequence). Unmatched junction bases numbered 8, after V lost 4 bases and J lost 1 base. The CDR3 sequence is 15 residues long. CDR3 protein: CASSHSGTKSYEQYF. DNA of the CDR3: TGTGCCAGCAGCCACTCCGGGACTAAGTCCTACGAGCAGTACTTC.

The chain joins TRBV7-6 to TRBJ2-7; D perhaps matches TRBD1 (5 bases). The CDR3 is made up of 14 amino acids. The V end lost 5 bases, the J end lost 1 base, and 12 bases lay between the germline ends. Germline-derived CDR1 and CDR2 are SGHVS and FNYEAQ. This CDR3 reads CASSGDDSSYEQYF. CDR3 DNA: TGTGCCAGCAGCGGAGACGACAGTTCCTACGAGCAGTACTTC.